The clone carrying this TCR beta chain was seen repeatedly, ten times or more. These data come from a study of patients and donors after allogeneic stem cell transplantation. Using its own MiXCR run on the RT-PCR reads, TCRdb lists one record per CDR3 protein. The profile shows some 880,000 distinct CDR3 sequences, roughly 18% of them singletons. Germline V gene sequence: CDR1 SGHRS, CDR2 YFSETQ. The CDR3 consists of 14 residues. The V gene lost 4 bases and the J gene lost 4 bases, with 11 bases spanning the gap. The sequence was collected from a human donor who was either an allogeneic HSCT recipient or a stem cell or donor lymphocyte infusion donor (not recorded which). It is not recorded whose cells these are; they may come from a transplant donor. V is TRBV5-1 and J is TRBJ1-4; maybe TRBD1 (5 bases). The material sequenced was blood, either unsorted or a sorted T cell fraction (not recorded which). The CDR3 nucleotides read TGCGCCAGCAGCCCGGGACGGATTAATGAAAAACTGTTTTTT. Its protein product is CASSPGRINEKLFF.